Following are 10 T cell receptor beta chains from one sample sequenced in a study of T cell changes during pregnancy in multiple sclerosis. The assay was immunoSEQ multiplex PCR, and TCRdb's table has in-frame clones only and misses some. The sample contains approximately 90,000 clones, around 91% of which appear only once. The starting material was peripheral blood, obtained after pregnancy. The receptors come from a female donor in good health, enrolled as a control in a pregnancy study.

The chain joins TRBV27 to TRBJ2-7, with 8 nucleotides matching TRBD1. This CDR3 is built from 15 residues. The germline V gene has CDR1 MNHEY and CDR2 SMNVEV (reference sequence). V gave up 0 bases and J gave up 4 bases; unmatched junction bases: 5. The CDR3 region has the DNA TGTGCCAGCAGTTTATCCGGGACAGGTGCATACGAGCAGTACTTC. It translates to CASSLSGTGAYEQYF.

The chain couples TRBV5-1 to TRBJ1-2; 7 positions match TRBD1. The CDR3 runs 16 residues. Unmatched junction bases numbered 15, after V lost 4 bases and J lost 6 bases. Germline V gene lookup returns CDR1 SGHRS and CDR2 YFSETQ. Here the CDR3 DNA reads TGCGCCAGCAGCCCAGGGGCAGGGGGAGGTCTACATGGCTACACCTTC. It yields the protein CASSPGAGGGLHGYTF.

The V gene is TRBV6-5, the J gene TRBJ1-5; D ambiguous. The CDR3 consists of 11 residues. Trimming stripped 6 bases from V and 4 bases from J, with 4 bases between. The germline V gene encodes CDR1 MNHEY and CDR2 SVGAGI. CDR3 coding DNA: TGTGCCAGCAGACATAATCAGCCCCAGCATTTT. It specifies CASRHNQPQHF.

The chain employs TRBV2 and TRBJ2-7, with a possible D match to TRBD1 (6 bases). Germline V gene data show CDR1 as SNHLY and CDR2 as FYNNEI. The CDR3 has 13 residues. V lost 5 bases to trimming and J lost 4 bases, with 12 bases between them. As DNA, the CDR3 is TGTGCCAGCAGTCTGACAGGAGAATACGAGCAGTACTTC. This sequence encodes CASSLTGEYEQYF.

The rearrangement joins TRBV13 to TRBJ1-2, with a tentative D call TRBD1 (5 bases). The CDR3 sequence is 13 residues long. Germline V gene sequence: CDR1 PRHDT, CDR2 FYEKMQ (reference sequence). V lost 6 bases and J 8 bases, leaving 16 bases between the germline ends. CDR3 region: CASSSGPLTGYTF. For the CDR3, the DNA is TGTGCCAGCAGTTCAGGGCCCCTGACGGGCTACACCTTC.

The chain joins TRBV2 to TRBJ1-1; D gene ambiguous. Looked up from germline, CDR1 is SNHLY and CDR2 is FYNNEI. The V and J ends lost 0 bases and 4 bases respectively, with 9 bases between them. This CDR3 contains 14 residues. The CDR3 sequence is CASSEATRLTEAFF. The DNA for the CDR3 is TGTGCCAGCAGTGAAGCTACAAGACTCACTGAAGCTTTCTTT.

The chain combines TRBV7-9 with TRBJ2-7; 10 bases are shared with TRBD1. Per the germline V gene, CDR1 is SEHNR and CDR2 is FQNEAQ (reference sequence). The CDR3 is 16 residues long. J lost 1 base, V lost 5 bases, and 8 bases had no gene match. The CDR3, as DNA: TGTGCCAGCAGCCGACCCCCGGGACAGGGGTCCTACGAGCAGTACTTC. This codes for CASSRPPGQGSYEQYF.

J is TRBJ2-1 and V is TRBV10-3; the D gene is possibly TRBD2 (6 bases). The V end was cut by 0 bases, the J end by 6 bases, with 9 bases between. The CDR3 is 14 amino acids. Germline assignment: CDR1 ENHRY and CDR2 SYGVKD. The CDR3 sequence is CAISESGGSNEQFF. Here the CDR3 DNA reads TGTGCCATCAGTGAGTCGGGAGGAAGCAATGAGCAGTTCTTC.

The CDR3 here is CASSPTGQQETQYF. CDR3 in DNA: TGTGCCAGCAGCCCGACAGGACAGCAAGAGACCCAGTACTTC. The chain couples TRBV7-3 to TRBJ2-5; weak D call: TRBD1 (6 bases). The V end lost 5 bases, the J end lost 2 bases, and 12 bases lay between the germline ends. Germline loops: CDR1 SGHTA, CDR2 FQGTGA. This CDR3 contains 14 residues.

The V call is TRBV5-1, the J call TRBJ2-2; TRBD2 is a possible D gene (6 bases). V was cut by 9 bases and J by 0 bases, with 12 bases left in between. CDR1 is SGHRS and CDR2 is YFSETQ in the germline V gene. CDR3 length: 14 residues. The CDR3 coding sequence is TGCGCCACACGCGGGGTCCCGAACACCGGGGAGCTGTTTTTT. It translates to CATRGVPNTGELFF. The complete variable domain, with remaining parts taken from reference TRBV5-1 and TRBJ2-2, reads KAGVTQTPRYLIKTRGQQVTLSCSPISGHRSVSWYQQTPGQGLQFLFEYFSETQRNKGNFPGRFSGRQFSNSRSEMNVSTLELGDSALYLCATRGVPNTGELFFGEGSRLTVL.